Listed below are T cell receptor beta chains from one sample, sequenced in a study of spatial heterogeneity in lung cancer. TCRdb analysed the 5' RACE reads with MiXCR anew, one entry per CDR3 protein. The data show under 20,000 distinct CDR3 sequences, approximately 6.3% seen once. The specimen was lung tumor tissue, collected at surgery. The source of these receptors is a male donor with early-stage non-small cell lung cancer. CDR3s include the opening cysteine and the closing phenylalanine or tryptophan. A D gene is named only where the DNA matches it firmly. Not every row has a clone size; where given, it reads once, few, many or a size class.

TRBD2	TRBV27	TRBJ2-7	many	TGTGCCAGCAGGAGGTACGCGGGGGGCCTTTACGAGCAGTACTTC	CASRRYAGGLYEQYF
TRBD1	TRBV5-5	TRBJ2-3	many	TGTGCCAGCAGCCGATACCCCGGGACAGGGGGCACAGATACGCAGTATTTT	CASSRYPGTGGTDTQYF
TRBD2	TRBV7-8	TRBJ2-1	few	TGTGCCAGCAGCCCCCGGTGGGGGGGTGAGCAGTTCTTC	CASSPRWGGEQFF
NA	TRBV4-1	TRBJ2-1	medium-sized	TGCGCCAGCAGCCGGGGACCCGCGGGCGGACCCTCCTACAATGAGCAGTTCTTC	CASSRGPAGGPSYNEQFF
NA	TRBV27	TRBJ2-1	many	TGTGCCAGCAGTTTAGGGACTGGGGGACACAATGAGCAGTTCTTC	CASSLGTGGHNEQFF
TRBD2	TRBV28	TRBJ2-1	many	TGTGCCAGCAGTTCCGCTAGCGGGGGGGCCCGTGAGCAGTTCTTC	CASSSASGGAREQFF
NA	TRBV28	TRBJ2-1	many	TGTGCCAGCAGCAAGACAGTTAACAATGAGCAGTTCTTC	CASSKTVNNEQFF
TRBD2	TRBV12-3/TRBV12-4	TRBJ2-1	many	TGTGCCAGCAGTTTGGAGCGGGATTCCAACAATGAGCAGTTCTTC	CASSLERDSNNEQFF
NA	TRBV9	TRBJ2-3	medium-sized	TGTGCCAGCAGCCCCCGAAGGGGGGGGCACGAAGATACGCAGTATTTT	CASSPRRGGHEDTQYF
NA	TRBV7-3	TRBJ1-5	NA	TGTGCCAGCAACATGGGGAATCAGCCCCAGCATTTT	CASNMGNQPQHF
NA	TRBV7-2	TRBJ2-7	NA	TGTGCCAGCAGCTTAGCGCGAGGGGTCGCCTACGAGCAGTACTTC	CASSLARGVAYEQYF
NA	TRBV6-6	TRBJ1-6	few	TGTGCCAGCCGGCCCTCCCGGGGCCGTGGTTCACCCCTCCACTTT	CASRPSRGRGSPLHF
NA	TRBV18	TRBJ1-1	NA	TGTGCCAGCTCCACAGGGACGAACACTGAAGCTTTCTTT	CASSTGTNTEAFF
TRBD2	TRBV11-2	TRBJ2-1	many	TGTGCCAGCAGTTTTGGACTAGCGGGTACCTACAATGAGCAGTTCTTC	CASSFGLAGTYNEQFF
TRBD1	TRBV20-1	TRBJ2-7	many	TGCAGTGCTCCGGGACAGGGATTCTACGAGCAGTACTTC	CSAPGQGFYEQYF
NA	TRBV11-2	TRBJ2-2	few	TGTGCCAGCAGCTTAGAGGCTCGCTCGAACACCGGGGAGCTGTTTTTT	CASSLEARSNTGELFF
NA	TRBV27	TRBJ1-6	many	TGTGCCAGCAGTTTGGGACGGTTTTCTAATTCACCCCTCCACTTT	CASSLGRFSNSPLHF
NA	TRBV10-3	TRBJ1-1	many	TGTGCCATCAGTGCGGGGGTGAACACTGAAGCTTTCTTT	CAISAGVNTEAFF
NA	TRBV29-1	TRBJ2-5	many	TGCAGCGTTGAAAAGGGATCTGGCGAGACCCAGTACTTC	CSVEKGSGETQYF
TRBD1	TRBV6-1	TRBJ1-2	medium-sized	TGTGCCAGCACCCCCGGACAGGGACGTGGCTACACCTTC	CASTPGQGRGYTF
TRBD1	TRBV20-1	TRBJ1-2	many	TGCAGTGCTAGCCAGGGGGCTAGTAACTATGGCTACACCTTC	CSASQGASNYGYTF
NA	TRBV20-1	TRBJ1-4	few	TGCGGTTTACAAACAACTAATGAAAAACTGTTTTTT	CGLQTTNEKLFF
NA	TRBV7-2	TRBJ2-1	many	TGTGCCAGCAGCTTAGGCGAACTGTACAATGAGCAGTTCTTC	CASSLGELYNEQFF
NA	TRBV2	TRBJ2-7	many	TGTGCCAGCAGTGCGTTAGGGCGGACGTACTACGAGCAGTACTTC	CASSALGRTYYEQYF
NA	TRBV29-1	TRBJ2-1	many	TGCAGCGTCCCCTGGGGGAATGAGCAGTTCTTC	CSVPWGNEQFF
TRBD2	TRBV5-1	TRBJ2-1	few	TGCGCCAGCAGCTTCGAAGGACTAGCGGGAGACAATGAGCAGTTCTTC	CASSFEGLAGDNEQFF
NA	TRBV20-1	TRBJ1-2	many	TGCAGTGCTAGCGGACAGAGGATGAGCGGCTACACCTTC	CSASGQRMSGYTF
NA	TRBV2	TRBJ2-3	many	TGTGCCAGCACCTATAGCGGAACTAGCACAGATACGCAGTATTTT	CASTYSGTSTDTQYF
NA	TRBV20-1	TRBJ1-4	many	TGCAGTGCTAGAGCCTACGGACAGCATAATGAAAAACTGTTTTTT	CSARAYGQHNEKLFF
NA	TRBV20-1	TRBJ1-6	many	TGCAGTGCTAGAGGGGGAAGACAGCCACCGAATTCACCCCTCCACTTT	CSARGGRQPPNSPLHF
TRBD1	TRBV20-1	TRBJ1-5	medium-sized	TGCAGTGCTAGAGGCAGGGGGCAAGGTCAGCCCCAGCATTTT	CSARGRGQGQPQHF
NA	TRBV28	TRBJ2-5	many	TGTGCCAGCAGTTTTCAGGGAACGAAAGAGACCCAGTACTTC	CASSFQGTKETQYF
NA	TRBV6-5	TRBJ2-3	few	TGTGCCAGCAGGACCGGACGGAGCGCACTGGCAGATACGCAGTATTTT	CASRTGRSALADTQYF
NA	TRBV9	TRBJ2-1	NA	TGTGCCAGCAGCGTAGGGGGTAAGGCTAGGAATGAGCAGTTCTTC	CASSVGGKARNEQFF
NA	TRBV11-2	TRBJ2-1	many	TGTGCCAGCAGCTTACAGGGCAGTGAGCAGTTCTTC	CASSLQGSEQFF
TRBD2	TRBV28	TRBJ2-7	many	TGTGCCAGCAGAATGGCGGGAGTGTCCTCCTACGAGCAGTACTTC	CASRMAGVSSYEQYF
NA	TRBV20-1	TRBJ1-2	many	TGCAGTGCCAAAAGGGGGAGCGAGGGCTACACCTTC	CSAKRGSEGYTF
NA	TRBV2	TRBJ2-5	many	TGTGCCAGCAGCCCTGGCCCGCTAGCCGGTGAGACCCAGTACTTC	CASSPGPLAGETQYF
NA	TRBV11-2	TRBJ2-3	many	TGTGCCAGCAGCCCACAGACTGGGGGGGATACGCAGTATTTT	CASSPQTGGDTQYF
NA	TRBV3-1	TRBJ2-2	NA	TGTGCCAGCAGCTGGGGGAACACCGGGGAGCTGTTTTTT	CASSWGNTGELFF
NA	TRBV7-2	TRBJ2-5	many	TGTGCCAGCAGCCCGGGCTACCTCCAAGAGACCCAGTACTTC	CASSPGYLQETQYF
NA	TRBV12-3/TRBV12-4	TRBJ2-7	many	TGTGCCAGCAGTTTCCATCGGACAGCCGCTTACGAGCAGTACTTC	CASSFHRTAAYEQYF
NA	TRBV29-1	TRBJ2-1	many	TGCAGCGTTGGCGACCGTAGGGGGCAGGGGGAGGGGAATGAGCAGTTCTTC	CSVGDRRGQGEGNEQFF